The 7 T cell receptor beta chains given below trace back to one sample, sequenced in a study of T cells in Graves' hyperthyroidism and ophthalmopathy (dated by TCRdb to about 2019). Library construction relied on multiplex PCR. The reads were generated on an Illumina HiSeq 2000. The TCR beta CDR3 regions were amplified from RNA transcripts. The TCR CDR3 was subjected to a first round of RT-PCR using the HTBI primer set and the Qiagen OneStep RT-PCR kit. TCRdb reran the public reads through fastp at Q25 and MiXCR, keeping productive beta chains. Each CDR3 protein appears once, grouped with its most common genes and DNA. Counted in this sample were hundreds of thousands of distinct CDR3 sequences; about 12% of them appeared once. Jointly, the top ten make up 9.2% of the sample. Sequenced input: blood. All receptors come from a woman between 18 and 30 years old with Graves' hyperthyroidism.

The V and J genes are TRBV6-5 and TRBJ1-2; 7 nucleotides agree with TRBD1. This CDR3 is 17 amino acids long. J lost 0 bases, V lost 2 bases, and 9 bases had no gene match. Per germline, CDR1 MNHEY and CDR2 SVGAGI. CDR3 nucleotide sequence: TGTGCCAGCAGTTACCGGGACAGTGGATTAGCTAACTATGGCTACACCTTC. It yields the protein CASSYRDSGLANYGYTF.

V usage is TRBV18 and J usage is TRBJ2-1; D is perhaps TRBD2 (5 bases). The CDR3 runs to 13 residues. The V and J ends lost 5 bases and 3 bases respectively, with 8 bases between them. Germline assignment: CDR1 KGHSH and CDR2 LQKENI. CDR3 region: CASSGSDYNEQFF. For the CDR3, the DNA is TGTGCCAGCTCAGGGAGCGACTACAATGAGCAGTTCTTC.

The sample holds many counts of this clonotype. The chain recombines TRBV7-9 with TRBJ2-1; D may be TRBD2 (5 bases). The CDR3 consists of 15 residues. Germline V gene lookup returns CDR1 SEHNR and CDR2 FQNEAQ (reference sequence). V was cut by 3 bases and J by 1 base, with 10 bases left in between. This CDR3 is CASSLWGDSYNEQFF. CDR3 DNA sequence: TGTGCCAGCAGCTTGTGGGGAGATTCCTACAATGAGCAGTTCTTC.

V gene TRBV28 combines with J gene TRBJ1-1, with a tentative D call TRBD1 (6 bases). This CDR3 spans 16 amino acids. V was pared by 11 bases and J by 0 bases, with 22 bases between. Germline V gene lookup returns CDR1 MDHEN and CDR2 SYDVKM. As DNA, the CDR3 is TGTGCCTCAGGGGCCCCCGGGTCGGTGATGAACACTGAAGCTTTCTTT. Amino acids: CASGAPGSVMNTEAFF.

This chain connects TRBV15 to TRBJ1-1; TRBD1 is a possible D gene (5 bases). CDR3 length: 12 amino acids. Looked up from germline, CDR1 is LNHNV and CDR2 is YYDKDF (reference sequence). The CDR3 nucleotides read TGTGCTCCACCGGGGGGGGGCACTGAAGCTTTCTTT. Protein product: CAPPGGGTEAFF.

The sample holds a few counts of this clonotype. The chain combines TRBV11-2 with TRBJ1-4; possibly TRBD1 for D (5 bases). CDR1 and CDR2 from the germline V gene are SGHAT and FQNNGV. The CDR3 is 14 residues long. Trimming cost V 5 bases and J 0 bases, with 7 bases left between them. This chain's CDR3 is CASSRQSTNEKLFF. For the CDR3, the DNA is TGTGCCAGCAGCCGACAGTCAACTAATGAAAAACTGTTTTTT.

V is TRBV6-2 or TRBV6-3 and J is TRBJ2-2; TRBD1 agrees at 10 bases. V shed 4 bases and J 4 bases; nucleotides not matched to a gene: 3. This CDR3 is 15 amino acids long. Germline CDR1 is MNHEY and CDR2 is SVGEGT. The CDR3 sequence is CASSSGTGATGELFF. CDR3 bases: TGTGCCAGCAGTTCCGGGACAGGGGCCACCGGGGAGCTGTTTTTT.